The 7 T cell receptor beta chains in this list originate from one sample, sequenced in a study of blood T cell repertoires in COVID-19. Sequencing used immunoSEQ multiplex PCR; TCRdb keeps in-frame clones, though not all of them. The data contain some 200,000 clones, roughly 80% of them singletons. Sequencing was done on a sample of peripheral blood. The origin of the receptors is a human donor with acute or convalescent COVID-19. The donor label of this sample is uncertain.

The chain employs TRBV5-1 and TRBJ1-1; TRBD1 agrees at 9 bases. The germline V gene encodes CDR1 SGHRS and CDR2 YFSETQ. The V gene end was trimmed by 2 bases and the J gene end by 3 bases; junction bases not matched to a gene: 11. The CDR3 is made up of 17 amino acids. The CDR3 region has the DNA TGCGCCAGCAGCTTTTACAGGGGGCTAAGAGGGGACACTGAAGCTTTCTTT. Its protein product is CASSFYRGLRGDTEAFF. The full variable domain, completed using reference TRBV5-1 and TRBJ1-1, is KAGVTQTPRYLIKTRGQQVTLSCSPISGHRSVSWYQQTPGQGLQFLFEYFSETQRNKGNFPGRFSGRQFSNSRSEMNVSTLELGDSALYLCASSFYRGLRGDTEAFFGQGTRLTVV.

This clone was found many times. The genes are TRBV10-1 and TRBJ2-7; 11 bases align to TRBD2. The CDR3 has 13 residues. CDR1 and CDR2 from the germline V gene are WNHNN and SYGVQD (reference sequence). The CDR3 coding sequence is TGCCCCCCAAGTCTAGCGGGAGGTTACGAGCAGTACTTC. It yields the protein CPPSLAGGYEQYF.

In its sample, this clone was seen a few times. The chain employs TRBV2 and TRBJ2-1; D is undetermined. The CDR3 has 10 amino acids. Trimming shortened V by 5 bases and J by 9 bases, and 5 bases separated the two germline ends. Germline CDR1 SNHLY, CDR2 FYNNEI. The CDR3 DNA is TGTGCCAGCAGTTCGCGTGAGCAGTTCTTC. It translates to CASSSREQFF.

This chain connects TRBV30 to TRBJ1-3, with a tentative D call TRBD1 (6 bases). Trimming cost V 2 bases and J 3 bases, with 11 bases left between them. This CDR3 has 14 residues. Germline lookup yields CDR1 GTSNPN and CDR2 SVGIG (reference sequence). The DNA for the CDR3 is TGTGCCTGGAGTCTCGGGACAATTGGAAACACCATATATTTT. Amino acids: CAWSLGTIGNTIYF.

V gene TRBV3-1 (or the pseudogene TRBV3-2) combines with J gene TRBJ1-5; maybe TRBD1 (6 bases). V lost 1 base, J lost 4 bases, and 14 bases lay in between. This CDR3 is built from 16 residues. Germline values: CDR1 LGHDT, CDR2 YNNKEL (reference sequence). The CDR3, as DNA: TGTGCCAGCAGCCAAGGGACTCAAACAGGGAATCAGCCCCAGCATTTT. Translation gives CASSQGTQTGNQPQHF.

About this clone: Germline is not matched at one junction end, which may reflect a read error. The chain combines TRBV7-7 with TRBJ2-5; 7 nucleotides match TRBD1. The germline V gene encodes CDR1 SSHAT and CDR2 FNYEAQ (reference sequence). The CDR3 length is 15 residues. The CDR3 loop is CASSRAPGQQETQYF. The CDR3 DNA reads TGTGCTAGCAGCCGGGCCCCGGGACAGCAAGAGACCCAGTACTTC.

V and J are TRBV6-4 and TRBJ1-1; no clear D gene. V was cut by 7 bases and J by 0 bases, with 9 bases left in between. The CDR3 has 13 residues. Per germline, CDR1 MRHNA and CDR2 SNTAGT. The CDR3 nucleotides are TGTGCCAGCATTCCTTTTATGAACACTGAAGCTTTCTTT. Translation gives CASIPFMNTEAFF.